This note documents a single T cell receptor beta chain sequence. The antigen remains undetermined. These data originate in a study of CD4 T cells in relation to SARS-CoV-2 and coronaviruses. Study-wide context: Negative control cultures got HIV-1 Nef peptides or no peptide. Shared crossreactive spike epitopes were mapped to their HLA restriction.

The CDR3 covers 18 residues. The germline V gene has CDR1 SNHLY and CDR2 FYNNEI. V lost 3 bases and J lost 0, with 21 bases in between. Before the COVID-19 pandemic, during about 2010-2018, CD4+ T cells were taken from unexposed donors. Isolation of CD4+ T cells took place after around eleven days in culture. As cell numbers allowed, unexposed-donor CD4+ T cells faced SARS-CoV-2 S/N and four cold-coronavirus spikes. Cultures received half-medium IL-2 refreshes on days 3 and 7. TCRdb's table, derived via immunoSEQ multiplex PCR, lists solely in-frame clones and lacks some. The sample holds almost 30,000 clones, about 80% seen once.

The chain is built from TRBV2 and TRBJ2-7; D is unclear. This clonotype was obtained from a human donor in good health. Sequences were obtained from CD4+ T cells from PBMCs, cultured in vitro. The CDR3 DNA reads TGTGCCAGCAGTGATGATGGTAACAGCTTCACCAGCTCCTACGAGCAGTACTTC. Translated, it gives CASSDDGNSFTSSYEQYF. Together with reference TRBV2 and TRBJ2-7, the CDR3 gives the full variable domain: EPEVTQTPSHQVTQMGQEVILRCVPISNHLYFYWYRQILGQKVEFLVSFYNNEISEKSEIFDDQFSVERPDGSNFTLKIRSTKLEDSAMYFCASSDDGNSFTSSYEQYFGPGTRLTVT.